Listed below are T cell receptor beta chains from one sample, sequenced in a study of T cells in Graves' hyperthyroidism and ophthalmopathy. TCRdb recomputed calls from the multiplex PCR reads with MiXCR, one row per CDR3 protein. The sample includes 550,000 to 850,000 distinct CDR3 sequences, roughly a sixth of them seen just once. The sample taken for sequencing was blood. All receptors come from a woman aged 50 to 60 with Graves' hyperthyroidism that later progressed to Graves' ophthalmopathy. The CDR3 runs from the conserved cysteine through the conserved F or W. Each record gives: CDR3 DNA, CDR3 protein, CDR3 length, V gene, D gene, clone size, J gene. A D gene is named only where the DNA matches it firmly. Clone size is given for some rows only: seen once, a few or many times, or a class if the clone is expanded.

CDR3nt: TGTGCCAGCAGGTTGTGGGGCCTCTATGGCTACACCTTC
CDR3aa: CASRLWGLYGYTF
len: 13
v_gene: TRBV2
d_gene: -
abundance: -
j_gene: TRBJ1-2

CDR3nt: TGCGCCAGCAGCGAGGGACTAAGGATGCAGCAGTTCTTC
CDR3aa: CASSEGLRMQQFF
len: 13
v_gene: TRBV10-1
d_gene: TRBD2
abundance: -
j_gene: TRBJ2-1

CDR3nt: TGTGCCAGCAGCTTAGTTCAGCGGGCCAACCAAGAGACCCAGTACTTC
CDR3aa: CASSLVQRANQETQYF
len: 16
v_gene: TRBV7-2
d_gene: -
abundance: -
j_gene: TRBJ2-5

CDR3nt: TGTGCCTGGAGTGTAGGGGGCAACGGTGAAAAACTGTTTTTT
CDR3aa: CAWSVGGNGEKLFF
len: 14
v_gene: TRBV30
d_gene: TRBD1
abundance: many
j_gene: TRBJ1-4

CDR3nt: TGTGCCAGCAGCCGGGACAGGGGATTTAATGAGCAGTTCTTC
CDR3aa: CASSRDRGFNEQFF
len: 14
v_gene: TRBV3-1
d_gene: TRBD1
abundance: -
j_gene: TRBJ2-1

CDR3nt: TGCGCCAGCAGCCAAGAGGCCAGGAGTTACAATGAGCAGTTCTTC
CDR3aa: CASSQEARSYNEQFF
len: 15
v_gene: TRBV4-1
d_gene: -
abundance: -
j_gene: TRBJ2-1

CDR3nt: TGTGCCAGCAGCCGGACTAGCCCCACCGGGGAGCTGTTTTTT
CDR3aa: CASSRTSPTGELFF
len: 14
v_gene: TRBV2
d_gene: TRBD2
abundance: many
j_gene: TRBJ2-2

CDR3nt: TGTGCCAGCAGTCCCGGACTAGCGGGACGGGCCCAGTACTTC
CDR3aa: CASSPGLAGRAQYF
len: 14
v_gene: TRBV28
d_gene: TRBD2
abundance: -
j_gene: TRBJ2-5

CDR3nt: TGTGCCAGTCCCGGGACCGAGTGGGGAGACACTGAAGCTTTCTTT
CDR3aa: CASPGTEWGDTEAFF
len: 15
v_gene: TRBV12-3/TRBV12-4
d_gene: -
abundance: few
j_gene: TRBJ1-1

CDR3nt: TGTGCCAGCAGTAACAACAGGGAACGGAACGAGCAGTACTTC
CDR3aa: CASSNNRERNEQYF
len: 14
v_gene: TRBV6-1
d_gene: -
abundance: many
j_gene: TRBJ2-7

CDR3nt: TGCGCCAGCACCATTGCCCTCCCTAGCGATGAGCAGTTCTTC
CDR3aa: CASTIALPSDEQFF
len: 14
v_gene: TRBV5-1
d_gene: -
abundance: few
j_gene: TRBJ2-1

CDR3nt: TGTGCTAGTGGTTTGGTAATGAGTGTTAGCAATCAGCCCCAGCGTTTT
CDR3aa: CASGLVMSVSNQPQRF
len: 16
v_gene: TRBV12-5
d_gene: -
abundance: -
j_gene: TRBJ1-5

CDR3nt: TGTGCCAGCAGCGACGACGGGGGATATGGCTATGGCTACACCTTC
CDR3aa: CASSDDGGYGYGYTF
len: 15
v_gene: TRBV7-2
d_gene: -
abundance: -
j_gene: TRBJ1-2

CDR3nt: TGTGCCACTTCGGTGGCAGGACACGAGCAGTACTTC
CDR3aa: CATSVAGHEQYF
len: 12
v_gene: TRBV24-1
d_gene: -
abundance: -
j_gene: TRBJ2-7

CDR3nt: TGTGCCAGCAGTGAACTGACCGGGGCCACCTACGAGCAGTACTTC
CDR3aa: CASSELTGATYEQYF
len: 15
v_gene: TRBV12-3/TRBV12-4
d_gene: -
abundance: many
j_gene: TRBJ2-7

CDR3nt: TGCGCCAGCGGTAAGGGACACCAGAACACTGAAGCTTTCTTT
CDR3aa: CASGKGHQNTEAFF
len: 14
v_gene: TRBV5-1
d_gene: -
abundance: many
j_gene: TRBJ1-1